These T cell receptor beta chains were read from a single sample in a study of blood T cells in healthy people across ages. A single record per CDR3 protein comes from TCRdb applying MiXCR to the 5' RACE reads. The sample records 1.8 million or so distinct CDR3 sequences, about two fifths being singletons. Sequencing was performed on blood. These receptors all come from a human donor in good health. CDR3s include the opening cysteine and the closing phenylalanine or tryptophan. Fields, in order: clone size, D gene, V gene, J gene, CDR3 protein, CDR3 DNA. A D gene is named only where the DNA matches it firmly. Clone size is not always given. Where it is, it says once, few, many or a class for expanded clones.

clone size: .
D gene: .
V gene: TRBV11-1
J gene: TRBJ2-3
CDR3 protein: CASRSLALRDTQYF
CDR3 DNA: TGTGCCAGCCGATCGTTGGCCCTCCGGGATACGCAGTATTTT

clone size: .
D gene: TRBD2
V gene: TRBV13
J gene: TRBJ2-5
CDR3 protein: CASSPRRAGVGEQYF
CDR3 DNA: TGTGCCAGCAGCCCCCGCCGAGCGGGGGTGGGGGAGCAGTACTTC

clone size: many
D gene: .
V gene: TRBV6-2/TRBV6-3
J gene: TRBJ1-2
CDR3 protein: CASSKSVDRLNYGYTF
CDR3 DNA: TGTGCCAGCAGCAAATCCGTCGACAGGCTCAACTATGGCTACACCTTC

clone size: once
D gene: .
V gene: TRBV12-3/TRBV12-4
J gene: TRBJ1-2
CDR3 protein: CAGSPIELQYGYTF
CDR3 DNA: TGTGCCGGCAGCCCCATAGAATTGCAGTATGGCTACACCTTC

clone size: .
D gene: TRBD2
V gene: TRBV7-8
J gene: TRBJ2-5
CDR3 protein: CASSLVGAGVQETQYF
CDR3 DNA: TGTGCCAGCAGCTTAGTGGGAGCGGGGGTTCAAGAGACCCAGTACTTC

clone size: once
D gene: .
V gene: TRBV25-1
J gene: TRBJ2-7
CDR3 protein: CASRVSSSYEQYF
CDR3 DNA: TGTGCCAGCAGGGTATCGAGCTCCTACGAGCAGTACTTC

clone size: .
D gene: .
V gene: TRBV4-1
J gene: TRBJ2-7
CDR3 protein: CASSQTTRRYYEQYF
CDR3 DNA: TGCGCCAGCAGCCAAACGACGAGGAGATACTACGAGCAGTACTTC

clone size: few
D gene: .
V gene: TRBV4-3
J gene: TRBJ2-3
CDR3 protein: CASSQGLLALDTQYF
CDR3 DNA: TGCGCCAGCAGCCAGGGTTTACTAGCCCTAGATACGCAGTATTTT

clone size: few
D gene: TRBD2
V gene: TRBV6-2/TRBV6-3
J gene: TRBJ2-7
CDR3 protein: CATLNGLAYDEQYF
CDR3 DNA: TGTGCCACCTTAAACGGACTAGCGTACGACGAGCAGTACTTC

clone size: .
D gene: .
V gene: TRBV21-1
J gene: TRBJ1-4
CDR3 protein: CASSKAGIVRFATNEKLFF
CDR3 DNA: TGTGCCAGCAGCAAGGCAGGGATCGTACGGTTTGCAACTAATGAAAAACTGTTTTTT

clone size: once
D gene: TRBD1
V gene: TRBV10-3
J gene: TRBJ2-1
CDR3 protein: CATSDHNPGTGANEQFF
CDR3 DNA: TGTGCCACCAGTGACCACAACCCCGGGACAGGGGCCAATGAGCAGTTCTTC

clone size: few
D gene: TRBD1
V gene: TRBV12-3/TRBV12-4
J gene: TRBJ1-2
CDR3 protein: CASSLGRRGGTVDRGLENYGYTF
CDR3 DNA: TGTGCCAGCAGTTTGGGGCGGAGGGGAGGGACAGTAGACAGGGGTCTCGAAAACTATGGCTACACCTTC

clone size: few
D gene: .
V gene: TRBV7-2
J gene: TRBJ2-3
CDR3 protein: CASSLVPEADTQYF
CDR3 DNA: TGTGCCAGCAGCTTAGTCCCGGAGGCAGATACGCAGTATTTT

clone size: .
D gene: .
V gene: TRBV6-2/TRBV6-3
J gene: TRBJ2-7
CDR3 protein: CASSYSILRSEDEQYF
CDR3 DNA: TGTGCCAGCAGTTACTCGATACTCCGCTCGGAGGACGAGCAGTACTTC

clone size: many
D gene: .
V gene: TRBV24-1
J gene: TRBJ1-5
CDR3 protein: CATSDRGDQPQHF
CDR3 DNA: TGTGCCACCAGTGATCGGGGGGATCAGCCCCAGCATTTT

clone size: .
D gene: TRBD2
V gene: TRBV6-1
J gene: TRBJ2-7
CDR3 protein: CASSALMAVAGDISYEQYF
CDR3 DNA: TGTGCCAGCAGTGCCCTGATGGCGGTAGCGGGGGACATTTCCTACGAGCAGTACTTC

clone size: .
D gene: TRBD1
V gene: TRBV5-1
J gene: TRBJ2-1
CDR3 protein: CASRRGQGAHYNEQFF
CDR3 DNA: TGCGCCAGCAGACGGGGACAGGGGGCGCATTACAATGAGCAGTTCTTC

clone size: few
D gene: TRBD2
V gene: TRBV7-2
J gene: TRBJ2-7
CDR3 protein: CASSLVGTSGTYEQYF
CDR3 DNA: TGTGCCAGCAGCTTAGTTGGGACTAGCGGGACCTACGAGCAGTACTTC

clone size: .
D gene: .
V gene: TRBV20-1
J gene: TRBJ1-1
CDR3 protein: CSAREGYQGAFF
CDR3 DNA: TGCAGTGCTAGAGAGGGGTATCAGGGGGCTTTCTTT

clone size: few
D gene: .
V gene: TRBV7-2
J gene: TRBJ1-6
CDR3 protein: CASSLGVGSSYNSPLHF
CDR3 DNA: TGTGCCAGCAGCTTAGGGGTAGGAAGCTCCTATAATTCACCCCTCCACTTT

clone size: .
D gene: TRBD1
V gene: TRBV7-3
J gene: TRBJ1-2
CDR3 protein: CASSPGTGEGYTF
CDR3 DNA: TGTGCCAGCAGCCCTGGGACAGGAGAAGGCTACACCTTC

clone size: few
D gene: TRBD1
V gene: TRBV28
J gene: TRBJ2-3
CDR3 protein: CASSTDRGGTDTQYF
CDR3 DNA: TGTGCCAGCAGCACGGACAGGGGCGGCACAGATACGCAGTATTTT

clone size: .
D gene: .
V gene: TRBV10-3
J gene: TRBJ2-1
CDR3 protein: CAIKGSNEQFF
CDR3 DNA: TGTGCCATCAAGGGGAGCAATGAGCAGTTCTTC

clone size: .
D gene: .
V gene: TRBV7-2
J gene: TRBJ2-1
CDR3 protein: CASSFDVEQFF
CDR3 DNA: TGTGCCAGCAGCTTCGACGTTGAGCAGTTCTTC

clone size: .
D gene: .
V gene: TRBV29-1
J gene: TRBJ2-5
CDR3 protein: CSVLGPVKETQYF
CDR3 DNA: TGCAGCGTTTTGGGACCGGTTAAAGAGACCCAGTACTTC

clone size: .
D gene: .
V gene: TRBV20-1
J gene: TRBJ1-2
CDR3 protein: CSARGAGSDYGYTF
CDR3 DNA: TGCAGTGCTAGAGGGGCAGGGAGCGACTATGGCTACACCTTC

clone size: .
D gene: .
V gene: TRBV4-3
J gene: TRBJ1-2
CDR3 protein: CARSQEPDSPYGHTF
CDR3 DNA: TGCGCCAGAAGCCAAGAGCCGGACAGCCCATATGGCCACACCTTC